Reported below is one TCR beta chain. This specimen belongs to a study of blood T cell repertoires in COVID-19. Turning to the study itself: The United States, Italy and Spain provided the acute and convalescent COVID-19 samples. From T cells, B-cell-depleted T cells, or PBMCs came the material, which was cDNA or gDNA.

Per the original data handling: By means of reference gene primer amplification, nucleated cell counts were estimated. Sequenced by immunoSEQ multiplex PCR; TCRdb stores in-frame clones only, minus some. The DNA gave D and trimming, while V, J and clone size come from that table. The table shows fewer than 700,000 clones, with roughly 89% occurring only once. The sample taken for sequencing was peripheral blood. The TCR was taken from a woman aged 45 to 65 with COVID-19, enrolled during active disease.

CDR3 loop: CASSVGSRDGYTF. CDR3 DNA sequence: TGTGCCAGCAGCGTAGGGAGCCGCGACGGCTACACCTTC. The chain recombines TRBV9 with TRBJ1-2; D ambiguous. V was trimmed by 0 bases and J by 8 bases, leaving 11 bases between them. Germline lookup yields CDR1 SGDLS and CDR2 YYNGEE. The CDR3 extends over 13 amino acids.